The source of this T cell receptor beta chain is a study of T cell responses to AZD1222 COVID-19 vaccine. For the study at large: Doses given second, at about 4 or about 12 weeks, were pooled.

Profiling relied on immunoSEQ multiplex PCR, and the TCRdb table lists in-frame clones only, not all of them. The table includes about 160,000 clones, about 89% detected once. This CDR3 comprises 10 residues. The germline CDR1 and CDR2 sequences are SNHLY and FYNNEI. With 6 bases removed from V and 3 bases from J, the gap between germline ends came to 3 bases. Study conclusions and caveats: Unmutated regions of variants are reportedly targeted by nearly half of spike-specific TCRs. Recipients of AZD1222 seropositive at baseline numbered only 6 or 7. Repertoire samples came only from after the peak T cell response.

This clone was recorded once. Its antigen remains unknown. The sample in question was peripheral blood, obtained on day 0 of AZD1222 vaccination. This chain uses TRBV2 with TRBJ2-7; D is uncertain. The sequence was obtained from an adult in good health. The CDR3 is CASRSYEQYF. CDR3 nucleotides: TGTGCCAGCAGGAGCTACGAGCAGTACTTC.